The source of this T cell receptor (beta chain) is a study of T cell repertoires in cytomegalovirus infection. Background on the study: An indication of both CMV infection and matching HLA type came from public TCR beta signatures.

The CDR3 loop spans 18 amino acids. Germline assignment: CDR1 MDHEN and CDR2 SYDVKM. Study-wide results and caveats: CMV-specific TCR beta clonotypes restricted by HLA-C dominated the ex vivo response.

For this clonotype: Its cognate antigen is unknown. Being one base from a much bigger clone, this may be a read error.

TCRdb used MiXCR to reprocess the reads, holding one entry per CDR3 protein. The sample has approximately 500,000 distinct CDR3 sequences, about 15% seen once. Sequenced: CD8+ T cells from PBMCs. The sequence was collected from a human donor in good health (CMV status not recorded). Some clones in this sample may be carry-over from other donors' samples. The genes are TRBV28 and TRBJ2-2; 8 nucleotides agree with TRBD1. The CDR3 spells CTSSFQLPGQVYAGELFF. Here the CDR3 DNA reads TGTACCAGCAGTTTCCAGCTCCCGGGACAGGTATATGCCGGGGAGCTGTTTTTT.